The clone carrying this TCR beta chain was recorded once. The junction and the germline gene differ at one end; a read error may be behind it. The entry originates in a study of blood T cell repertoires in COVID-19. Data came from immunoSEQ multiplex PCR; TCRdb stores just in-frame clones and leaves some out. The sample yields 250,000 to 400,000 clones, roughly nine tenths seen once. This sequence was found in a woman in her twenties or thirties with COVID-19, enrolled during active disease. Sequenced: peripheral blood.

The CDR3 loop is CASSEEDRTKLFF. For the CDR3, the DNA is TGTGCCAGCAGCGAAGAGGACAGGACGAAACTGTTTTTT. This chain uses TRBV6-1 with TRBJ1-4; 7 bases agree with TRBD1. This CDR3 is 13 amino acids long. Germline V lookup: CDR1 MNHNS, CDR2 SASEGT.